This T cell receptor beta chain comes out of a study of cytomegalovirus exposure and HLA in healthy donors (dated by TCRdb to between 2016 and 2019). For context, the study as a whole: According to an earlier analysis of several hundred of the donors, roughly 180 million T cells yielded 95 million to 140 million unique TCR beta sequences and approximately 280 Gb of sequence data. Genome-wide SNP genotypes for about 65% of the 666 donors were used in a later genetic analysis, which treated that subset as a discovery cohort. In the later analysis, no new phenotypic data were used to find candidate immune exposures; instead, reliance was placed on TCR beta sequences and their occurrence across donors. Among the approximately 400 genotyped donors, around 79% belonged to the genetic ancestry cluster associated with self-reported Caucasian donors. HLA typing included class I and class II loci at four-digit resolution. In addition to the first cohort of approximately 650 subjects, a separate validation cohort of over 90 different subjects was used. An early release that covered 500 to 800 HLA-typed donors contained about 300 gigabases of sequencing data and around 80 million unique TCR sequences. The study used immunosequencing to profile the T cell repertoires of under 700 subjects and linked those repertoires to cytomegalovirus serostatus. The study aimed to test whether cataloging public T cell receptors could reveal signatures of past pathogen exposure. Typing coverage varied by locus: roughly 620-640 donors for A, B, C, DRB1 and DQB1; approximately 500 for DQA1; approximately 610 for DPA1; around 450 for DPB1. All discovery cohort repertoires had been generated using a single sequencing platform. High-throughput TCR immunosequencing, statistical association of individual TCRs with disease status, and machine learning were combined to predict cytomegalovirus infection status. About five DR-DQ haplotypes were treated as single units for association and clustering because of strong linkage in the cohort. An earlier analysis of 587 of the donors used high-throughput TCR beta sequencing to judge whether each TCR beta V gene segment behaved as functional or pseudogenic. A later analysis re-examined previously published TCR beta repertoires from about 700 donors and added high-resolution HLA genotyping to investigate patterns of TCR occurrence. On average, around 230,000 unique TCR beta nucleotide sequences were sequenced per donor among some 420 genotyped donors of the cohort, with roughly a sixth of those sequences being non-productive. Donor age, sex, ethnicity and CMV serostatus were compiled alongside the repertoire data.

The library was prepared using the immunoSEQ multiplex PCR assay. The multiplex PCR relied on a mix of 60 forward primers for TCR Vbeta segments and 13 reverse primers for TCR Jbeta segments. Amplification of the CDR3 region of rearranged TCR beta genes was performed with a multiplex PCR assay on genomic DNA. The amplified TCR beta libraries were sequenced on the Illumina HiSeq System as 87-base-pair reads. In the source study's methods: In a later analysis, around 80 million unique TCR beta chains were counted across the 690 or so repertoires, and roughly 11 million of these chains were shared by at least two donors. A nearest-neighbor algorithm error-corrected the raw reads and collapsed the reads into unique sequences, merging closely related sequences to remove PCR and sequencing errors. To assign V, D and J gene segments, CDR3 sequences were aligned to IMGT reference sequences. For a sequence to be retained, a match of at least six nucleotides to both a V gene segment and a J gene segment was required. A rearrangement was called productive if the CDR3 had no stop codons and remained in frame with V and J, and every other rearrangement was called non-productive. CDR3 was defined according to IMGT convention as the region running from the second conserved V-encoded cysteine to the conserved J-encoded phenylalanine. Sequences without an unambiguous match to a single V gene segment were excluded from the earlier analysis of approximately 560 of the donors. An earlier analysis of a few hundred of the donors called V segments functional above 56.7% productive rearrangements and segregating when the between-donor standard deviation exceeded 5%. A statistical classification framework was built for diagnosing cytomegalovirus status from the catalog of TCR beta chain sequences. In a later analysis, V and J genes were assigned by comparing TCR nucleotide sequences against IMGT/GENE-DB human TR gene sequences. The TCRdist pipeline was used in a later analysis to assign CDR3 sequences and most-parsimonious VDJ recombination scenarios. In a later analysis, each TCR beta chain was defined by its CDR3 amino acid sequence together with its V-gene family, and reads lacking a unique V-gene family were excluded. In a later analysis, 450 to 600 highly shared, low-generation-probability nucleotide sequences were removed to address suspected cross-contamination and a sequencing artifact. In a later analysis, a clonal expansion index was calculated for each public chain from normalized within-repertoire ranks of inferred template counts. A later analysis computed generation probabilities with a VDJ recombination model fitted to out-of-frame rearrangements, and checked the results against IGoR. In a later analysis, TCR-TCR, TCR-HLA and TCR-CMV co-occurrence was scored with hypergeometric tests, and a repertoire-size bias correction was applied to TCR pairs. In a later analysis, false discovery rates were estimated by permuting HLA or CMV assignments 20 times. A later analysis grouped co-occurring TCRs with DBSCAN, adding TCRdist sequence similarity when clustering within HLA-allele-positive subsets. Co-occurrence clustering excluded repertoires with fewer than 30,000 or more than 120,000 public chains, plus five with anomalous nucleotide sharing. This immuneACCESS table, as held by TCRdb, lists in-frame sequences with V and J called but not all clones. Of the missing ones, under half trace to an unresolved V gene in checked studies; the others have no known cause. V and J calls and clone size are given by that table; D and trimming were obtained from the DNA. This sample comprises tens of thousands of clones, around 67% of them detected only once. The top ten clones comprise approximately 2.2% of the sample.

What the study reported, not specific to this receptor: Presence/absence analyses assumed roughly uniform sequencing depth across donors, an assumption that may not hold. Three of the identified cytomegalovirus-associated TCR beta chains were confirmed in vitro to be specific for cytomegalovirus antigens. A further reported finding was that TCR beta sequences accurately predicted the HLA-A and HLA-B alleles for most subjects in the first cohort. Most TCR sequences were seen in very few donors, while some public TCRs were found in many individuals. The 87-base-pair reads could not distinguish some IMGT-functional V segments, including TRBV6-2 and TRBV6-3, so those segments were excluded. When HLA alleles, especially DR and DQ, strongly co-occurred, attributing TCR associations to individual alleles was difficult. A total of around 150 TCR beta chains were listed by the study as associated with cytomegalovirus. The sequencing pipeline was judged likely to have produced a cluster of highly shared sequence variants as a technical artifact. In this cohort, only TCR beta chains were sequenced, and detectable features were limited by the absence of alpha or paired-chain data. Several of the top co-occurrence clusters appeared to be linked to parvovirus B19, influenza, CMV and Epstein-Barr virus, according to a later analysis. A later genetic analysis associated a missense DCLRE1C variant with V-gene and J-gene trimming of TCR beta chains, and an independent cohort replicated the association. Specific HLA alleles were associated with over 15,000 TCR beta sequences at a false discovery rate of 0.05 in a later analysis. Correlated functional status among segregating V segments might reflect linkage disequilibrium, but an unknown experimental factor could not be ruled out. Compared with equally common non-associated chains, HLA-associated TCR beta chains in a later analysis were more clonally expanded and had lower generation probabilities. The classifier was reported to diagnose cytomegalovirus status with high specificity and sensitivity in both the original cohort and the validation cohort. HLA typing was unavailable for some donors at each locus, so association tests used only the typed subset. It was suggested by the authors that the approach could potentially be generalized to other disease states and immunological phenotypes. According to a later analysis, most CMV-associated TCR beta chains appeared to be HLA-restricted, and the HLA associations seemed to be driven largely by CMV exposure. Broadly in line with IMGT annotations, most TCR beta V segments showed up in productive rearrangements about 87% or about 30% of the time in an earlier analysis of roughly 590 of the donors. In a later analysis, the rate of TCR association differed among HLA loci, with DRB1 alleles having the most associated TCRs and HLA-C alleles having the fewest. According to a later genetic analysis, donors in an Asian-associated ancestry cluster had fewer N-insertions in productive TCRs than the approximately 670-donor mean. Some 15 rarely observed V segments, including chromosome 9 orphons, were excluded from the earlier analysis of several hundred of the donors because counts were too low. The only immune exposure information available for the cohort was CMV serostatus.

In total, more than 500 healthy bone marrow donors made up the cohort. All cohort members were sampled while nominally healthy, although unrecorded immune exposures were likely present. The donor was CMV seronegative and belonged to the group of several hundred seronegative cohort members. A peripheral blood sample was collected from each donor, and TCR beta sequencing was performed on peripheral blood mononuclear cells. Genomic DNA was extracted from the blood cell samples with the Qiagen DNeasy Blood Extraction Kit. A remark on this clone: Its specific antigen is unknown. Per-base qualities were not stored, and no clone one base away is much larger.

The CDR3, cysteine through phenylalanine, is 12 amino acids long. The read is trimmed to its CDR3 DNA, 36 bases read in frame from base 1. Relative to germline, V is 0 bases shorter and J is 12 bases shorter, with 14 bases between their ends. The germline V gene (reference sequence) specifies GTSNPN as CDR1 and SVGIG as CDR2. This TCR derives from a woman aged 30 to 39 in good health and CMV-seronegative. What was sequenced was PBMCs. The V and J genes are TRBV30 and TRBJ1-2; matching of 5 bases hints at TRBD1 as the D gene. Read as DNA, the sequence is TGTGCCTGGAGTGTCGGCGGGGCTAGGCACACCTTC. This translates into CAWSVGGARHTF.